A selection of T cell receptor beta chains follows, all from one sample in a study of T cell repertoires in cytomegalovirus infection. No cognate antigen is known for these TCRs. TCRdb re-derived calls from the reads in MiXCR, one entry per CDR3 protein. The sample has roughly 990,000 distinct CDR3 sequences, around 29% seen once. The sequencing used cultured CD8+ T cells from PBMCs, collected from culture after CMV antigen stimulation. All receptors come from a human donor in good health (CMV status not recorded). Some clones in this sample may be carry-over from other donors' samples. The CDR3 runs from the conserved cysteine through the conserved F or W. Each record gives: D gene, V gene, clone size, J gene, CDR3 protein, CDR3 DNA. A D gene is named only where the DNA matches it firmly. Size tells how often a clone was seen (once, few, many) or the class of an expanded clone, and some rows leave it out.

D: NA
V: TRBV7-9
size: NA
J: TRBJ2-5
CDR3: CASSVPGNQETQYF
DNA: TGTGCCAGCAGCGTTCCGGGAAACCAAGAGACCCAGTACTTC

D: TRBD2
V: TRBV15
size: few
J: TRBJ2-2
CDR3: CATSRDPGRGANTGELFF
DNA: TGTGCCACCAGCAGAGATCCGGGGCGGGGGGCGAACACCGGGGAGCTGTTTTTT

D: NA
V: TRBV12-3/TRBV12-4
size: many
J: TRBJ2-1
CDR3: CASSFGHEQFF
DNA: TGTGCCAGCAGTTTCGGTCATGAGCAGTTCTTC

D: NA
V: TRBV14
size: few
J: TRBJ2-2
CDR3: CASSQENGELFF
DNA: TGTGCCAGCAGCCAAGAAAACGGGGAGCTGTTTTTT

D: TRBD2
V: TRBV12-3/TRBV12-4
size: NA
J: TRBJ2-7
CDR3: CASSWGLAGYVEQYF
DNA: TGTGCCAGCAGTTGGGGACTAGCGGGGTACGTTGAGCAGTACTTC

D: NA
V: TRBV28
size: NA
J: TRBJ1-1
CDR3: CASSWGHRYGEAFF
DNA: TGTGCCAGCAGCTGGGGCCACAGATACGGTGAAGCTTTCTTT

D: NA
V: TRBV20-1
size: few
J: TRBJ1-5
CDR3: CSATEGRPYSNQPQHF
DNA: TGCAGTGCCACGGAGGGACGACCTTATAGCAATCAGCCCCAGCATTTT

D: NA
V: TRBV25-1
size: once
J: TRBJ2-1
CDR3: CTSSAGTYYNEQFF
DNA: TGTACCAGCAGTGCCGGGACATACTACAATGAGCAGTTCTTC

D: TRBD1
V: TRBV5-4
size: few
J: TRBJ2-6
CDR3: CASSLDGVRGLLGANVLTF
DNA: TGTGCCAGCAGCTTGGATGGGGTCAGGGGGCTCTTGGGGGCCAACGTCCTGACTTTC

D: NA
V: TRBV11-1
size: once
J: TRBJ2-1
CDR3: CASSPGPSKYNEQFF
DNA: TGTGCCAGCAGCCCTGGACCCTCTAAGTACAATGAGCAGTTCTTC

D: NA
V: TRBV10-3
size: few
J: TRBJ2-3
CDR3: CAIRPDTTDTQYF
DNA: TGTGCCATCAGGCCTGACACCACAGATACGCAGTATTTT

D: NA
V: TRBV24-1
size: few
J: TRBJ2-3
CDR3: CATSDLTYVGTQYF
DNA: TGTGCCACCAGTGATTTGACCTACGTAGGTACGCAGTATTTT

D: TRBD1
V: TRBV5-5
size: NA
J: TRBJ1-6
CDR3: CASRLGTVYNSPLHF
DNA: TGTGCCAGCAGGCTCGGGACAGTCTATAATTCACCCCTCCACTTT

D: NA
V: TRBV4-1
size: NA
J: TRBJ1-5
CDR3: CASSQEVGDYQPQHF
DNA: TGCGCCAGCAGCCAAGAAGTAGGGGATTATCAGCCCCAGCATTTT

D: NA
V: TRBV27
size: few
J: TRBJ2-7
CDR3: CASKGGSYEQYF
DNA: TGTGCCAGCAAGGGCGGATCCTACGAGCAGTACTTC

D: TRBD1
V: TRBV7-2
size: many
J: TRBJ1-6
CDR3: CASSVGQGSNSPLHF
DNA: TGTGCCAGCAGCGTGGGACAGGGATCCAATTCACCCCTCCACTTT